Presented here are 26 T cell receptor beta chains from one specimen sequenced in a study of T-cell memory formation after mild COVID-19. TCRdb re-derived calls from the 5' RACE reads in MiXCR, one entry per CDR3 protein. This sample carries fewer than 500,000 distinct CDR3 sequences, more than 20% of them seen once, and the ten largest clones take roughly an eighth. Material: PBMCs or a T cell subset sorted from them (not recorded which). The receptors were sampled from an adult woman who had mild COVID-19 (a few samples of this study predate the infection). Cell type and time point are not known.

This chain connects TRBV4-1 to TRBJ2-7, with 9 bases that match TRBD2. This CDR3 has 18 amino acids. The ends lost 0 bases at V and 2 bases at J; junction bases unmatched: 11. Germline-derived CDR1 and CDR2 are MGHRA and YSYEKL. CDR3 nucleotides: TGCGCCAGCAGCCAAGATCCCCCTAGCGGGGCCATTCCCTACGAGCAGTACTTC. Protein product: CASSQDPPSGAIPYEQYF.

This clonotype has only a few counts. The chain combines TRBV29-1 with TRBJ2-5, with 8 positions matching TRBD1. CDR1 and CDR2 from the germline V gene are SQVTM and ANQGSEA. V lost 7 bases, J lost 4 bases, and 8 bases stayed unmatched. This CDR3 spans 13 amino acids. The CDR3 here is CSADRGGLETQYF. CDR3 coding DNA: TGCAGCGCAGACAGGGGCGGGTTAGAGACCCAGTACTTC.

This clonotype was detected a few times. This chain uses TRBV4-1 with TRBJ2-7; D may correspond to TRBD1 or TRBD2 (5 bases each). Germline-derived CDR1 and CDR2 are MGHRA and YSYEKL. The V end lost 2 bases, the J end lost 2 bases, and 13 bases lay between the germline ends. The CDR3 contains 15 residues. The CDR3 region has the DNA TGCGCCAGCAGCCAAAATGACCAGGGAGCCTACGAGCAGTACTTC. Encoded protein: CASSQNDQGAYEQYF.

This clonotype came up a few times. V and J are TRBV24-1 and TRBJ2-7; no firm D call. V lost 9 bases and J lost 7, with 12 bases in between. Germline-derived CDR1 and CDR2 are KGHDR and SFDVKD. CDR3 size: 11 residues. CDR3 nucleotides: TGTGCCACCCACCCGCCGGATGAGCAGTACTTC. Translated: CATHPPDEQYF.

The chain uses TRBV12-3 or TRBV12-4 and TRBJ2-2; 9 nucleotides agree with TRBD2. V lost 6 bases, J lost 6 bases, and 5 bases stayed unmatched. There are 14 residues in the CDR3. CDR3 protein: CASRTSGLPGELFF. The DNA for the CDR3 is TGTGCCAGCAGGACTAGCGGTCTTCCCGGGGAGCTGTTTTTT.

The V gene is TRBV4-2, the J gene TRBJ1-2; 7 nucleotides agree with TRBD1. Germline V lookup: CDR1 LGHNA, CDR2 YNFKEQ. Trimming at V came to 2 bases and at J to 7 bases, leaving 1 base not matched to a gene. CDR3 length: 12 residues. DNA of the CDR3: TGTGCCAGCAGCCAACAGGGGGGTGGCTACACCTTC. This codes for CASSQQGGGYTF.

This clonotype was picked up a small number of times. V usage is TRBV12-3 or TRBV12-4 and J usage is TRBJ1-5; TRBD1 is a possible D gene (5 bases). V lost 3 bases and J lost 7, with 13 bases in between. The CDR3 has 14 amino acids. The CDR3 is CASSFGGGRQPQHF. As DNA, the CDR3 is TGTGCCAGCAGTTTCGGGGGGGGACGGCAGCCCCAGCATTTT.

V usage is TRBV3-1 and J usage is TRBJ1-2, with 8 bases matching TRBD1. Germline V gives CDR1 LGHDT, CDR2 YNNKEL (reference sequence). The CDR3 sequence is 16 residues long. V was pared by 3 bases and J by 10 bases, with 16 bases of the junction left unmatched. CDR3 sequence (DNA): TGTGCCAGCAGCCATTCCAGGGGGCGCCTCTTTTCCCCCTACACCTTC. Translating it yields CASSHSRGRLFSPYTF.

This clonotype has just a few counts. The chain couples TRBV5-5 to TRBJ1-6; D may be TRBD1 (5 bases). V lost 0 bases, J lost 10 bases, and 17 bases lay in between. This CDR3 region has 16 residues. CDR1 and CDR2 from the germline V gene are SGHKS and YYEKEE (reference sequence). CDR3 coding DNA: TGTGCCAGCAGCTTGGCCTTGGGGCAGGGAAGGTCACCCCTCCACTTT. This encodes CASSLALGQGRSPLHF. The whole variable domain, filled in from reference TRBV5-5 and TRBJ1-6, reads DAGVTQSPTHLIKTRGQQVTLRCSPISGHKSVSWYQQVLGQGPQFIFQYYEKEERGRGNFPDRFSARQFPNYSSELNVNALLLGDSALYLCASSLALGQGRSPLHFGNGTRLTVT.

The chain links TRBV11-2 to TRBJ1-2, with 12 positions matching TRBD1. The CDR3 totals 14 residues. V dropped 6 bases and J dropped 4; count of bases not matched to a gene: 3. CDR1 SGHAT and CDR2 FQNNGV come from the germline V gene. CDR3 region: CASRGQGASYGYTF. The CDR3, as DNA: TGTGCCAGCAGGGGACAGGGGGCTTCCTATGGCTACACCTTC.

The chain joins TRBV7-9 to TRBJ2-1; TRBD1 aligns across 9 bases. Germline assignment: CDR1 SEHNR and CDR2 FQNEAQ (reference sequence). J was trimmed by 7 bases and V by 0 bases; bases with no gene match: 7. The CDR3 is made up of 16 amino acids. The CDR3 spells CASSLALGTGKNEQFF. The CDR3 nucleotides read TGTGCCAGCAGCTTAGCGCTCGGGACAGGGAAAAATGAGCAGTTCTTC.

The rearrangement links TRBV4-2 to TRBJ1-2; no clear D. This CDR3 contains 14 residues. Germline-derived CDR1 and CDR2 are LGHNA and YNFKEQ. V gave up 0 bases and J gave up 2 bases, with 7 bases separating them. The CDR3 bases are TGTGCCAGCAGCCAAGACCACGTAAACTATGGCTACACCTTC. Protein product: CASSQDHVNYGYTF.

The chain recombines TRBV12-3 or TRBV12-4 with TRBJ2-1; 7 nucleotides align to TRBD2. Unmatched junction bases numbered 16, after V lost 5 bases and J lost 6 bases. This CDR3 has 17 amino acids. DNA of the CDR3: TGTGCCAGCAGTCTTGGGGGGGTGACTGGGCTAGGCAATGAGCAGTTCTTC. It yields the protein CASSLGGVTGLGNEQFF.

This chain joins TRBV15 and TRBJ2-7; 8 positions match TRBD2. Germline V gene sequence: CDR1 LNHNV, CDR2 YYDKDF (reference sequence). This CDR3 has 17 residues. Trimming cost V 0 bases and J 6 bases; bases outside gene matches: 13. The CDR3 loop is CATSRDRGGRKFFEQYF. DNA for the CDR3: TGTGCCACCAGCAGAGATCGCGGGGGGCGTAAGTTTTTCGAGCAGTACTTC. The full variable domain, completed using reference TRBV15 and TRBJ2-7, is DAMVIQNPRYQVTQFGKPVTLSCSQTLNHNVMYWYQQKSSQAPKLLFHYYDKDFNNEADTPDNFQSRRPNTSFCFLDIRSPGLGDTAMYLCATSRDRGGRKFFEQYFGPGTRLTVT.

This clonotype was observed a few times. In DNA, the CDR3 is TGCAGCGTTGAAAAGGGTTCCTCCTACGAGCAGTACTTC. It codes for CSVEKGSSYEQYF. The chain uses TRBV29-1 and TRBJ2-7, with D unclear. The CDR3 sequence is 13 residues long. Germline V gene lookup returns CDR1 SQVTM and CDR2 ANQGSEA. V shed 2 bases and J shed 0 bases, with 8 bases lying between them.

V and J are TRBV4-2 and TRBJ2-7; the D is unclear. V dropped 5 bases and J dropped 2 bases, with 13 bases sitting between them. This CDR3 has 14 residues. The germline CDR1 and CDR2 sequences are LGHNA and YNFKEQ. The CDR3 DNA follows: TGTGCCAGCAGCGGTTTAGGGCTTGCCTACGAGCAGTACTTC. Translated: CASSGLGLAYEQYF.

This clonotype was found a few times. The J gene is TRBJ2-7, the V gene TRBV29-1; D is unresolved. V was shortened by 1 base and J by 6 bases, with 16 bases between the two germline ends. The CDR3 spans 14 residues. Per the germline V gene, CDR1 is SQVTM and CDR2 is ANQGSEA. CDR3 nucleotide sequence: TGCAGCGTTGAAGGCTGGGCTGGTAAAGTCGAGCAGTACTTC. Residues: CSVEGWAGKVEQYF.

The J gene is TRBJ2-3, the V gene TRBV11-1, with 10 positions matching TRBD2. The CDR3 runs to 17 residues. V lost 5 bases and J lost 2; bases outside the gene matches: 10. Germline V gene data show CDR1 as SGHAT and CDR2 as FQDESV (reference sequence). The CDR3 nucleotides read TGTGCCAGCAGCCTTCGGACTAGCGGCTTACTCACAGATACGCAGTATTTT. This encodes CASSLRTSGLLTDTQYF.

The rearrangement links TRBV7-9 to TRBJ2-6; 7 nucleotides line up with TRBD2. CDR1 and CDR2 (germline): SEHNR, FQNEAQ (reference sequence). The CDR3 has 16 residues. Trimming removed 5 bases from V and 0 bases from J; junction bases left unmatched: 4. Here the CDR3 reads CASSPRGGSGANVLTF. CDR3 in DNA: TGTGCCAGCAGCCCCCGCGGGGGCTCTGGGGCCAACGTCCTGACTTTC.

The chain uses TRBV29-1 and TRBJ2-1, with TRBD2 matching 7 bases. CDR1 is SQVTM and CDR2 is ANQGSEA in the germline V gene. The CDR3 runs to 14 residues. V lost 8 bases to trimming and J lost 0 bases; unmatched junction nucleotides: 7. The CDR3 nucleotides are TGCAGCTCTCGGGGCGGGAGCTCCTACAATGAGCAGTTCTTC. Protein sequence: CSSRGGSSYNEQFF.

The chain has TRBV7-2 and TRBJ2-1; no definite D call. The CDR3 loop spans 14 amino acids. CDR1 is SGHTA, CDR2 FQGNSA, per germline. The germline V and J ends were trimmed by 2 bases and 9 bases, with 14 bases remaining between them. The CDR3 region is CASSLSFTNAEQFF. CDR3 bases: TGTGCCAGCAGCTTAAGTTTCACTAACGCTGAGCAGTTCTTC.

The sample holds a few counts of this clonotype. The CDR3 loop reads CASSRTIGTEAFF. For the CDR3, the DNA is TGTGCCAGCAGCAGGACAATCGGCACTGAAGCTTTCTTT. The chain recombines TRBV5-4 with TRBJ1-1, with D possibly matching TRBD1 (5 bases). This CDR3 region has 13 residues. Germline CDR1 and CDR2: SGHNT and YYREEE (reference sequence). V was clipped by 4 bases and J by 4 bases, with 11 bases between them.

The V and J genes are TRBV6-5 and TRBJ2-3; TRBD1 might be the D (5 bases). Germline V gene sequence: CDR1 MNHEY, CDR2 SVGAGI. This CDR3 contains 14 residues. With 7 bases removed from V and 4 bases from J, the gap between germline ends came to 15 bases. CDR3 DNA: TGTGCCAGCAACCCTAATCAGGGATCAGATACGCAGTATTTT. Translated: CASNPNQGSDTQYF.

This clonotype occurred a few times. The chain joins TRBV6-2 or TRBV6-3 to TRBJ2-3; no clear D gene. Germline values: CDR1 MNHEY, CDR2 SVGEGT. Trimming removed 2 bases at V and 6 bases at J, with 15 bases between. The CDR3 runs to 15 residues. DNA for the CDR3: TGTGCCAGCAGTTACAATCTAGTGTTTGGGGATACGCAGTATTTT. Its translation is CASSYNLVFGDTQYF.

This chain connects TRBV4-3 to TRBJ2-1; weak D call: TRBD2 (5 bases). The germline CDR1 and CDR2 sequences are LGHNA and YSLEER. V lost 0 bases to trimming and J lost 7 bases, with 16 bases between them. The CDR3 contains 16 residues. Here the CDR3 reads CASSQEPLVTANEQFF. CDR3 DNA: TGCGCCAGCAGCCAAGAACCACTAGTTACCGCTAATGAGCAGTTCTTC.

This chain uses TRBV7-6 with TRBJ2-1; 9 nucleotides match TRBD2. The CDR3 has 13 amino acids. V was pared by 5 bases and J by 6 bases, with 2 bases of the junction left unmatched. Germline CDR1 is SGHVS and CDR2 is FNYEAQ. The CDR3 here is CASSPAGGNEQFF. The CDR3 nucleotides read TGTGCCAGCAGCCCAGCGGGGGGCAATGAGCAGTTCTTC. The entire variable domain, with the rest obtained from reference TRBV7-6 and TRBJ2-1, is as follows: GAGVSQSPRYKVTKRGQDVALRCDPISGHVSLYWYRQALGQGPEFLTYFNYEAQQDKSGLPNDRFSAERPEGSISTLTIQRTEQRDSAMYRCASSPAGGNEQFFGPGTRLTVL.